This T cell receptor beta chain stems from a study of OX40 agonist ivuxolimab in advanced cancers. As for the study more broadly: Ivuxolimab was an agonistic, fully human IgG2 monoclonal antibody directed against OX40 (CD134), a costimulatory receptor. Intravenous ivuxolimab was administered to patients every 2 weeks at six dose levels: 0.01, 0.1, 0.3, 1.5, 3 and 10 mg/kg. Of the approximately 50 dose-escalation patients, hepatocellular carcinoma was present in about 20, melanoma in some 15, renal cell carcinoma in 9 and head and neck cancer in 9. A male proportion of approximately 83% and a mean age of 60 years, ranging from roughly 23 to 79, were recorded for the dose-escalation cohort. Patients were allowed to have had prior anti-PD-1, anti-PD-L1 or anti-CTLA-4 therapy, and 40% to 45% of the dose-escalation patients had previously received checkpoint inhibitors. Partial responses occurred in three dose-escalation patients: two with cutaneous melanoma and one with hepatocellular carcinoma. The point of sequencing TCRbeta in the periphery was to test whether ivuxolimab changed TCR sequence diversity and drove clonal T-cell expansion. The monotherapy dose-escalation portion (N of about 52 patients) of the phase I ivuxolimab trial is reported in the paper. The research as a whole found: Low levels of normalized T-cell clonal expansion were also seen in some patients who did not respond. On average, CD8+ T cells showed more expanded clones than CD4+ T cells after ivuxolimab. Partial responders in the 0.1-3.0 mg/kg groups had among the lowest normalized peripheral clonal expansion, especially among CD8+ T cells. Which antigens the clonally expanded peripheral T cells were specific for was not determined. Clonal expansion of both CD4+ and CD8+ blood T cells was observed from baseline to week 6 at doses 0.1 to 3.0 mg/kg.

The trial excluded patients who had a history of autoimmune disease or who were on systemic immunosuppression. Peripheral blood for TCR sequencing was collected from all dose cohorts at baseline, on cycle 4 day 1, and on cycle 7 day 1. The samples were drawn from a first-in-human, open-label, multicenter phase I dose-escalation trial of ivuxolimab. Adults with locally advanced or metastatic melanoma, renal cell carcinoma, hepatocellular carcinoma or head and neck squamous cell carcinoma were enrolled in the trial. Before TCR sequencing, CD4+ T cells and CD8+ T cells were sorted from peripheral blood as separate populations. Remarks on this clone: The specificity of this receptor is unknown. No base quality information exists; no much larger clone differs at one position. Other DNA sequences in this sample translate to the same CDR3.

For sequencing of the TCRbeta CDR3 region, genomic DNA was extracted from the sorted cells. The immunoSEQ Assay was used for sequencing of TCRbeta CDR3 regions. Held by TCRdb, this immuneACCESS table contains in-frame sequences only and omits some clones. Under half of the omission traces to an unresolved V gene where checked; the cause of the rest is unknown. Across this sample there are some 98,000 clones, with approximately 93% seen only once. Around 0.25% of the sample is taken by the ten largest. This specimen was CD4+ or CD8+ T cells sorted from blood, taken in a trial of the OX40 agonist ivuxolimab. This sequence was found in an adult with an advanced solid tumor such as melanoma, head and neck, liver or kidney cancer.

The DNA is as follows: TGTGCCAGCAGTCCAGGGTATGGCTACACCTTC. This yields the protein CASSPGYGYTF. This chain joins TRBV6-5 to TRBJ1-2; the D region possibly corresponds to TRBD1 (5 bases align). V gives up 5 bases and J gives up 5 bases, and the segment between their germline ends measures 6 bases. According to the germline V gene, CDR1 reads MNHEY and CDR2 reads SVGAGI. The CDR3 goes from the cysteine to the phenylalanine over 11 residues. The only DNA kept is the CDR3, 33 bases in frame from the first base.